The rows below give T cell receptor beta chains drawn from one sample of a study of blood T cells in healthy people across ages. TCRdb used MiXCR to reprocess the 5' RACE reads, holding one entry per CDR3 protein. The sample lists 1.5 million or so distinct CDR3 sequences, approximately 42% occurring once. The sequencing input was blood. Receptors originate from a woman between 18 and 29 years old in good health. Each CDR3 is given without its conserved first and last residue. Fields, in order: J gene, V gene, CDR3 protein.

TRBJ1-6,TRBV18,ASSLQTTGSPLH
TRBJ2-7,TRBV12-2,ASRSLAVKNEQY
TRBJ2-7,TRBV4-2,ASSQRLGSGSYEQY
TRBJ2-1,TRBV6-2/TRBV6-3,ASSYFGPNNEQF
TRBJ2-1,TRBV7-2,TSSYRGGPYNEQF
TRBJ1-2,TRBV2,ASGLDRGLGGYT
TRBJ2-1,TRBV9,ASSVGGTSESEQF
TRBJ1-1,TRBV27,ASSFRGRDTEAF
TRBJ1-6,TRBV5-1,ASSLDRQVSPLH
TRBJ2-2,TRBV2,ASTADSSGELF